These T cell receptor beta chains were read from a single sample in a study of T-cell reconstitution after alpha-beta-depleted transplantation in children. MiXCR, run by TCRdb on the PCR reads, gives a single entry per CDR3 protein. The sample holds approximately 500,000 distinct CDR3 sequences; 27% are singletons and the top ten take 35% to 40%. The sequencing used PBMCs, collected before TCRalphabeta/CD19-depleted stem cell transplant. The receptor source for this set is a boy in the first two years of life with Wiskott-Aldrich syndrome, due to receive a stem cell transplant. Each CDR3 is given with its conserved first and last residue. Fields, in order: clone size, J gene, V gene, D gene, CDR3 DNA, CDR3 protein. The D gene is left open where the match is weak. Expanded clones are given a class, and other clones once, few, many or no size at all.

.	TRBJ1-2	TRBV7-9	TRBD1	TGTGCCAGCAGCTTAGTTACTCCGACAGGGGGCGACTATGGCTACACCTTC	CASSLVTPTGGDYGYTF
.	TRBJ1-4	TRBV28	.	TGTGCCAGCAGTTCTCCCCCGGGAGGAACTAATGAAAAACTGTTTTTT	CASSSPPGGTNEKLFF
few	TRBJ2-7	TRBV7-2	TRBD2	TGTGCCAGCAGCTTAGAGCCGGGAGGGGAAACCTACGAGCAGTACTTC	CASSLEPGGETYEQYF
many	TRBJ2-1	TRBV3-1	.	TGTGCCAGCAGTCAAACGAAACCGGGAGACAATGAGCAGTTCTTC	CASSQTKPGDNEQFF
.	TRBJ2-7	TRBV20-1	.	TGCAGTGCTAGAGAGGGGTTCGGGGAGGTGGACTTC	CSAREGFGEVDF
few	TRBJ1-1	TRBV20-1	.	TGCAGTGCTAGAATGGGTACTGAAGCTTTCTTT	CSARMGTEAFF
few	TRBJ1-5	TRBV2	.	TGTGCCAGCAGCGGAAGGAGCAATCAGCCCCAGCATTTT	CASSGRSNQPQHF
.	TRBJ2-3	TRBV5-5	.	TGTGCCAGCAGCACGTTACTAGCCCCAAGCACAGATACGCAGTATTTT	CASSTLLAPSTDTQYF
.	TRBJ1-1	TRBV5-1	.	TGCGCCAGCAGCCTCGGGGTTTACAGGAGCACTGAAGCTTTCTTT	CASSLGVYRSTEAFF
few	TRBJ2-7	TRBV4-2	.	TGTGCCAGCAGCCAAGTAATAGGAGTCGGGTCCTACGAGCAGTACTTC	CASSQVIGVGSYEQYF
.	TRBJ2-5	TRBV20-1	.	TGCAGTGCTATCACCGCTATTCGGGAGACCCAGTACTTC	CSAITAIRETQYF
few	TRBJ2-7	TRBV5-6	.	TGTGCCAGCAGCCGAGATGTTGGGAGCTACGAGCAGTACTTC	CASSRDVGSYEQYF
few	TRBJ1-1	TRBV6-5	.	TGTGCCAGCAGTTACTCAAAAAGGACAGAAGCTTTCTTT	CASSYSKRTEAFF
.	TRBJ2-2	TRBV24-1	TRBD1	TGTGCCACCAGTGATACTCGGACAGGGAGCACCGGGGAGCTGTTTTTT	CATSDTRTGSTGELFF
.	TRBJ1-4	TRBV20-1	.	TGCAGTGCTAGAGATGTGGTTTCGGGTTATGAAAAACTGTTTTTT	CSARDVVSGYEKLFF
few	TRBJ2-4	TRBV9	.	TGTGCCAGCAGCTGGGGGACCAAAAACATTCAGTACTTC	CASSWGTKNIQYF